This paragraph reports one T cell receptor (beta chain). What antigen it recognizes has not been identified. There are no base qualities to consult, and no much larger clone falls within one base. This record belongs to a study of blood T cell repertoires in COVID-19 (TCRdb year 2020). Describing the broader study: Samples from collaborators originated in the United States, Italy and Spain and spanned both the acute and convalescent phases of COVID-19. The material from the prospective study consisted of cDNA or gDNA derived from T cells, B-cell-depleted T cells, or PBMCs. Where available, HLA class I and class II types were obtained from metadata supplied by the sample provider rather than from assay-based typing. The repertoires were made available in a free public database intended to serve as a resource for research on the immune response to SARS-CoV-2. The samples were drawn from two sources: the first 160 participants of the ongoing ImmuneRACE study, and some 1,300 subjects contributed by 6 global collaborators. The sample metadata nearly always contained a de-identified subject ID, COVID-19 status, age in years and sex. Deeply sampled blood TCRbeta repertoires from subjects exposed to, actively infected with, or recovered from COVID-19 were included in the dataset. General findings and caveats noted by the study authors: How much clinical and demographic metadata was included differed by source and by participant, and the metadata was provided uncurated.

Whole blood was collected in K2EDTA tubes by collaborating institutions according to the institutions' own protocols. Collaborator samples were shipped for TCRbeta analysis as frozen whole blood, isolated PBMCs, or DNA extracted from either sample type. TCRbeta CDR3 regions were amplified from genomic DNA by means of the immunoSEQ Assay, a bias-controlled multiplex PCR. The original methods were these. The number of nucleated cells in each sample was estimated by amplification of reference gene primers within the assay. To quantify the absolute abundance of each unique TCRbeta CDR3 rearrangement, sequence reads were collapsed and filtered. For each sample, productive Simpson clonality was calculated as the square root of Simpson's diversity index across productive rearrangements. TCRdb provides this immuneACCESS table in a form limited to in-frame rearrangements. Some clones are lacking; in checked studies, under half of them reflect an unresolved V gene, and why the rest are absent is not known. V, J and clone size are taken as reported in that table, and D and trimming were inferred from the DNA itself. Across this sample there are some 250,000 clones, with 88% seen only once. 0.7% of the sample is held by the ten biggest clonotypes.

Sequenced material: peripheral blood. The sequence was collected from a human donor in a cohort sampled during active COVID-19.

For the CDR3, the sequence is CASSPGTSGMSTDTQYF. The sequenced DNA: TGCGCCAGCAGCCCAGGGACTAGCGGGATGAGCACAGATACGCAGTATTTT. Rearrangement joined TRBV5-1 to TRBJ2-3; a stretch of 13 junction bases matches TRBD2. Ends trimmed: V by 4 bases, J by 0 bases; bases unmatched to a gene: 5. As encoded in the germline V gene, CDR1 is SGHRS while CDR2 is YFSETQ. Spanning cysteine to phenylalanine, the CDR3 consists of 17 amino acids. CDR3 DNA is the only sequence kept; it has 51 bases, read in frame from the first base. With the portions outside the CDR3 filled from the reference TRBV5-1 and TRBJ2-3 genes, the complete variable region becomes KAGVTQTPRYLIKTRGQQVTLSCSPISGHRSVSWYQQTPGQGLQFLFEYFSETQRNKGNFPGRFSGRQFSNSRSEMNVSTLELGDSALYLCASSPGTSGMSTDTQYFGPGTRLTVL.